This T cell receptor (beta chain) was captured by sequencing in a study of T cell changes during pregnancy in multiple sclerosis. V was cut by 1 base and J by 2 bases, with 12 bases left in between. From germline, CDR1 is LGHNA and CDR2 YNFKEQ. This CDR3 contains 15 residues. Generated by immunoSEQ multiplex PCR, the TCRdb table keeps only in-frame clones and is missing some. In the table there are 70,000 to 80,000 clones, about 85% of which are singletons. The V gene is TRBV4-2, the J gene TRBJ2-7; TRBD1 is a possible D gene (6 bases). The sequence was obtained from a female donor with multiple sclerosis, enrolled in a pregnancy study. This material consisted of peripheral blood, taken before pregnancy. This chain's CDR3 is CASSQAGQKPYEQYF. CDR3 DNA: TGTGCCAGCAGCCAAGCCGGACAGAAACCCTACGAGCAGTACTTC.